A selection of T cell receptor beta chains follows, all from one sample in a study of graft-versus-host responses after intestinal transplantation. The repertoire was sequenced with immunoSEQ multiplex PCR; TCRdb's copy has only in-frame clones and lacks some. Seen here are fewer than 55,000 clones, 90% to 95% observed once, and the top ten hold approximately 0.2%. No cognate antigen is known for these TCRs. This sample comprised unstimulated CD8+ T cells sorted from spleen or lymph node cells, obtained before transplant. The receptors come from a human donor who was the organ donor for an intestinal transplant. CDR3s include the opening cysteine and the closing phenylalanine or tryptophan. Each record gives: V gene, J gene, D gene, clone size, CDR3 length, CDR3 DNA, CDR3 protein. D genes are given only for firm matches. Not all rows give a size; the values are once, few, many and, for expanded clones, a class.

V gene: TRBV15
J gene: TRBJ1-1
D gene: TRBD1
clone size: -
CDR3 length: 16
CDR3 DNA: TGTGCCACCAGCAGAGACTTGGGACAGGGGGAAACTGAAGCTTTCTTT
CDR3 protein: CATSRDLGQGETEAFF

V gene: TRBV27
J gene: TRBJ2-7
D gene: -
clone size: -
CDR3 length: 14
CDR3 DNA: TGTGCCAGCAGTTTCCGGGGCACGAGGTACGAGCAGTACTTC
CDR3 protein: CASSFRGTRYEQYF

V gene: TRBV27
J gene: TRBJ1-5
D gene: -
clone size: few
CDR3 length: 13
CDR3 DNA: TGTGCCAGCAGTTTAAGGGGGACTCAGCCCCAGCATTTT
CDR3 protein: CASSLRGTQPQHF

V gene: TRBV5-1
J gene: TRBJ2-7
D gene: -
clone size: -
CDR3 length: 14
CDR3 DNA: TGCGCCAGCAGCTTGGCTGGGGGCCCCTACGAGCAGTACTTC
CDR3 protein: CASSLAGGPYEQYF

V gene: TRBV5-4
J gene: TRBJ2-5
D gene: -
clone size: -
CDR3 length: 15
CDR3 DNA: TGTGCCAGCAGCCCTGGGCAGGGAGGACCAGAGACCCAGTACTTC
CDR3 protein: CASSPGQGGPETQYF

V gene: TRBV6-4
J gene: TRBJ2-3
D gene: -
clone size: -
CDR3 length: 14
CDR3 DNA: TGTGCCAGCAGTGATGAAGGGCACACAGATACGCAGTATTTT
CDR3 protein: CASSDEGHTDTQYF

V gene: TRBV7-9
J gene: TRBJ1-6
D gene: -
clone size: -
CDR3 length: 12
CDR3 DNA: TGTGCCAGCAGCGTGGGGGCACGGCCCCTCCACTTT
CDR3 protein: CASSVGARPLHF

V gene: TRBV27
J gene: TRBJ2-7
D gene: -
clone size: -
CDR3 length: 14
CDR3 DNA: TGTGCCAGCAGTTTACCGGGACATAACTACGAGCAGTACTTC
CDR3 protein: CASSLPGHNYEQYF

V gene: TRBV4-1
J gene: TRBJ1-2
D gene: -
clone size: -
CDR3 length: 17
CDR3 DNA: TGCGCCAGCAGCCAAGAGCCCTCTGGCAGGGACCCTTATGGCTACACCTTC
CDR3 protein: CASSQEPSGRDPYGYTF

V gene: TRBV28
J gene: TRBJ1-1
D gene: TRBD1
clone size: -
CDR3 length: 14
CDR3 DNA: TGTGCCAGCAGTTTTGGGACAGGGGGGACTGAAGCTTTCTTT
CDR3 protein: CASSFGTGGTEAFF

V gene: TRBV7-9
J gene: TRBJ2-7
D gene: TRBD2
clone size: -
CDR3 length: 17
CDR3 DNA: TGTGCCAGCAGCTCTGTCCGCGGTGGACTAGCGGACTACGAGCAGTACTTC
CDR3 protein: CASSSVRGGLADYEQYF

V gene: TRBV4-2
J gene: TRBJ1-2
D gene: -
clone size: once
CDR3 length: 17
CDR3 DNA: TGTGCCAGCAGCCAAGATCTACAGGGAGTTCGTAACTATGGCTACACCTTC
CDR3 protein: CASSQDLQGVRNYGYTF

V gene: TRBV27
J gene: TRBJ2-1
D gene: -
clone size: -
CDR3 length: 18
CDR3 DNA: TGTGCCAGCAGTTTATCCCAGGCTGGGCTCGCCTCGGGGAATGAGCAGTTCTTC
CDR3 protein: CASSLSQAGLASGNEQFF

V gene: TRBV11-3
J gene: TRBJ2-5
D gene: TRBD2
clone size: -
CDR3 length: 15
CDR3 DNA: TGTGCCAGCAGCTTGCTAGCGGGGGGGCCAGAGACCCAGTACTTC
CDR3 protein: CASSLLAGGPETQYF

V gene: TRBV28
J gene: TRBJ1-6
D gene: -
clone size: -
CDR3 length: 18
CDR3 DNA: TGTGCCAGCAGTTTCCCTATGGCCGGGAGCTCCTATAATTCACCCCTCCACTTT
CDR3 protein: CASSFPMAGSSYNSPLHF

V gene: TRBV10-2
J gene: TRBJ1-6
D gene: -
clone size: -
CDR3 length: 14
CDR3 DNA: TGCGCCAGCAGAGACAGGCACTATAATTCACCCCTCCACTTT
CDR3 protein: CASRDRHYNSPLHF

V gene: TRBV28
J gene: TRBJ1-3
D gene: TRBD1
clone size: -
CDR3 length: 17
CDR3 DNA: TGTGCCAGCACCGGGACAGGGATTTTTGGGTCTGGAAACACCATATATTTT
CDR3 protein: CASTGTGIFGSGNTIYF

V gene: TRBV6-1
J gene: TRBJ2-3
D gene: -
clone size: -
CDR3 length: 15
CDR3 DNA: TGTGCCAGCAGTCGACCAGGGGGGTTAGGGGATACGCAGTATTTT
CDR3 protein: CASSRPGGLGDTQYF

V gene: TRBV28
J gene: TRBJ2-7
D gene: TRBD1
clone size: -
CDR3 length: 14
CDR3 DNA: TGTGCCAGCAGTTTAGGGGACAGGGGATACGAGCAGTACTTC
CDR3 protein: CASSLGDRGYEQYF

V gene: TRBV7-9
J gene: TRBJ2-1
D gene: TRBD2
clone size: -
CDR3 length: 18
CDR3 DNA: TGTGCCAGCAGCTTATTCTGGGTAGCGGGGGCCGGGAACAATGAGCAGTTCTTC
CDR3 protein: CASSLFWVAGAGNNEQFF

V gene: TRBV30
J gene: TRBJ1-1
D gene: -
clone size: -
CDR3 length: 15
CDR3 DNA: TGTGCCTGGAGACGGACAGCGAGTGTGAACACTGAAGCTTTCTTT
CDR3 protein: CAWRRTASVNTEAFF

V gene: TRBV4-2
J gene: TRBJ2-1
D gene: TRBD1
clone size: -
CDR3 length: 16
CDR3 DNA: TGTGCCAGCAGCCCCCAAGGAGGACAGGGGAATAGGGGGCAGTTCTTC
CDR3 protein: CASSPQGGQGNRGQFF

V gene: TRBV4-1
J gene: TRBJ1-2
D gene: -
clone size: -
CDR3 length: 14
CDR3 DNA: TGCGCCAGCAGCCAAGCTCTGGGGGCATGGAGCTACACCTTC
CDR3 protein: CASSQALGAWSYTF

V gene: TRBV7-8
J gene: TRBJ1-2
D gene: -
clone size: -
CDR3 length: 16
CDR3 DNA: TGTGCCAGCAGCTTATACGGGTCACAGGAAAACTATGGCTACACCTTC
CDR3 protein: CASSLYGSQENYGYTF

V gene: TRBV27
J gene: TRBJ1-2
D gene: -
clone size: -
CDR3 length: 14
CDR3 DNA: TGTGCCAGCAGTTCCGCCACGGGGGTAGGCGGCTACACCTTC
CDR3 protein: CASSSATGVGGYTF

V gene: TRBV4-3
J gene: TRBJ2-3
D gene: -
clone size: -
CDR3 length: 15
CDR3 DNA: TGCGCCAGCAGCCAAGTTTCTTCCATGACGGATACGCAGTATTTT
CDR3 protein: CASSQVSSMTDTQYF

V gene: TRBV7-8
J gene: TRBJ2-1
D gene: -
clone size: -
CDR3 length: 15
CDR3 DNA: TGTGCCAGCAGCTTAGCTGGCGGGGACTACAATGAGCAGTTCTTC
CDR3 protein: CASSLAGGDYNEQFF

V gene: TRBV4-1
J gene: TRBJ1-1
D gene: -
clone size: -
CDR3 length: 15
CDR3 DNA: TGCGCCAGCAGCCGAGTACCGGATCTGAACACTGAAGCTTTCTTT
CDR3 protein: CASSRVPDLNTEAFF

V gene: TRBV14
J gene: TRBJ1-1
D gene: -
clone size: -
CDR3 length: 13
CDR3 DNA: TGTGCCAGCAGCCAAGATCCTTACCCTGCAGCTTTCTTT
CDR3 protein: CASSQDPYPAAFF

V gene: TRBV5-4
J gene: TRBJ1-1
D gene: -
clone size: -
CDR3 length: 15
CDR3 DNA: TGTGCCAGCAGCACCGGGTTAATCGCTTTCGATGAAGCTTTCTTT
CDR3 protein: CASSTGLIAFDEAFF

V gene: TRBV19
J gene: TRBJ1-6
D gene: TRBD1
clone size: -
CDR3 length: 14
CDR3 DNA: TGTGCCAGTAGTTCCCTGGACAGGGATTCACCCCTCCACTTT
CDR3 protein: CASSSLDRDSPLHF

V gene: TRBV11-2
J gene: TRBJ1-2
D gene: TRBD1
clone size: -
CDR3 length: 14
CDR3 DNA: TGTGCCAGCAGCCTAGGGGGCTCTGACTATGGCTACACCTTC
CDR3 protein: CASSLGGSDYGYTF

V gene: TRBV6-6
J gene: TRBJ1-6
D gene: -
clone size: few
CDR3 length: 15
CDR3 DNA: TGTGCCAGCAGCCCCCCCGTCGGGGGAAATTCACCCCTCCACTTT
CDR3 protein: CASSPPVGGNSPLHF

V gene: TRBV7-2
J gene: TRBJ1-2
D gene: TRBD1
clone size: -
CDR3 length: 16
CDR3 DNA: TGTGCCAGCAGCTTACCAACGGACAGGGCAGTAAGTGGCTACACCTTC
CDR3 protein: CASSLPTDRAVSGYTF

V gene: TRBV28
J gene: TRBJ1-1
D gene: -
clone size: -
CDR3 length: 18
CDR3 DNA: TGTGCCAGCAGCCAGGACAGTTTAAGGGCCCCCCCGAACACTGAAGCTTTCTTT
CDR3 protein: CASSQDSLRAPPNTEAFF

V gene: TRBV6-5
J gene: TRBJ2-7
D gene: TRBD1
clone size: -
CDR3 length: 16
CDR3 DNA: TGTGCCAGCAGTTACTCAGGGGGCAGGATCAGCTACGAGCAGTACTTC
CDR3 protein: CASSYSGGRISYEQYF

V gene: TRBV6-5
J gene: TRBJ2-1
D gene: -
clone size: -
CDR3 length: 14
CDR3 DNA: TGTGCCAGCAGTTATTTTCAGGGCGGGTATGAGCAGTTCTTC
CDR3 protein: CASSYFQGGYEQFF

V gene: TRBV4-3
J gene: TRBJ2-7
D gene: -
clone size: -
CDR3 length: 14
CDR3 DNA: TGCGCCAGCAGCCCCAGAGGAGAGTCCTACGAGCAGTACTTC
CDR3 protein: CASSPRGESYEQYF

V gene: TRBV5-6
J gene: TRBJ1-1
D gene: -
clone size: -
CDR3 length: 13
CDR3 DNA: TGTGCCAGCAGCTTGGCCGAAGAAGGTGAAGCTTTCTTT
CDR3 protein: CASSLAEEGEAFF

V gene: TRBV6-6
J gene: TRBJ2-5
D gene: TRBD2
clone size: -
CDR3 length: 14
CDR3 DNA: TGTGCCAGCAGCACTAGCGAGGAATGGGAGACCCAGTACTTC
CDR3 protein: CASSTSEEWETQYF

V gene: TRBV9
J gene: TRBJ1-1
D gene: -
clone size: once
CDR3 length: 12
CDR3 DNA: TGTGCCAGCAGCGTAGATCAGGGAACAGCTTTCTTT
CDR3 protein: CASSVDQGTAFF

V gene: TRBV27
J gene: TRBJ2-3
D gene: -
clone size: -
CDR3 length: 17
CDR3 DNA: TGTGCCAGCAGTTTATCGTTTGGTGGGGCGGGCACAGATACGCAGTATTTT
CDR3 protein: CASSLSFGGAGTDTQYF

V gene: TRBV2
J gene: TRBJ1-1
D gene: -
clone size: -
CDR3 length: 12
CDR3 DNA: TGTGCCAGGGAGACTGTTGCCACTGAAGCTTTCTTT
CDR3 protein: CARETVATEAFF

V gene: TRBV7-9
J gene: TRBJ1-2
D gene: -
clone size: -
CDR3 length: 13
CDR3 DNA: TGTGCCAGCAGCACGCCGATTGTCTATGGCTACACCTTC
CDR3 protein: CASSTPIVYGYTF

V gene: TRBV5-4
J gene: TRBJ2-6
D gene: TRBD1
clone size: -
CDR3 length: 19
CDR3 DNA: TGTGCCAGCAGCCCAGGGACAGGGGCGTTCTTCTCTGGGGCCAACGTCCTGACTTTC
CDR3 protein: CASSPGTGAFFSGANVLTF

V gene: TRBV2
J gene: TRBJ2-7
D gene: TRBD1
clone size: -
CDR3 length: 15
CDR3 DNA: TGTGCCAGCCGGGACAGGGTCTTCTTGACCTACGAGCAGTACTTC
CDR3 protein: CASRDRVFLTYEQYF

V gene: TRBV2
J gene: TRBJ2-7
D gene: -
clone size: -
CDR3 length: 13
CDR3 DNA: TGTGCCAGCAGCGGGACGCGCACCTACGAGCAGTACTTC
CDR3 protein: CASSGTRTYEQYF

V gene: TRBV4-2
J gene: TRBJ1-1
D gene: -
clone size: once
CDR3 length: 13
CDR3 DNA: TGTGCCAGCAGCCGCATCGAGGGACCTGAAGCTTTCTTT
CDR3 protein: CASSRIEGPEAFF

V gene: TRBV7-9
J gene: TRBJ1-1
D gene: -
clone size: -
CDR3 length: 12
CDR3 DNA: TGTGCCAGCAGCCAACCATTCTCTGAAGCTTTCTTT
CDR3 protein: CASSQPFSEAFF

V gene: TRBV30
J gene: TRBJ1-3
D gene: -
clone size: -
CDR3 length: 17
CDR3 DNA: TGTGCCTGTCGGGGACAAAAATGGGCAAGCTCTGGAAACACCATATATTTT
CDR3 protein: CACRGQKWASSGNTIYF

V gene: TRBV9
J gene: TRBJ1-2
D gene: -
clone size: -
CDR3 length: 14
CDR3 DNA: TGTGCCAGCAGCCCGCGGACAGACTACTATGGCTACACCTTC
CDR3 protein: CASSPRTDYYGYTF